The 31 T cell receptor beta chains presented below share a single source sample, sequenced in a study of Graves' ophthalmopathy and Graves' hyperthyroidism. Amplification of the TCR beta CDR3 regions used RNA transcripts (as template). First-round RT-PCR used HTBI primers; second-round multiplex PCR followed. TCRdb called the multiplex PCR reads again in MiXCR, with one record for every CDR3 protein. The top ten clones hold 40% to 55% of a sample with about 740,000 distinct CDR3 sequences, roughly two fifths of them seen once. Material for sequencing was peripheral blood. The receptors stem from an adult man with Graves' ophthalmopathy.

This clonotype appeared a few times. The chain uses TRBV20-1 and TRBJ2-5; D gene ambiguous. This CDR3 region has 12 residues. V lost 3 bases and J 5 bases, leaving 10 bases between the germline ends. The V gene's germline CDR1 is DFQATT and CDR2 SNEGSKA (reference sequence). The CDR3 protein is CSASRVRETQYF. CDR3 DNA sequence: TGCAGTGCTAGTCGCGTTCGGGAGACCCAGTACTTC.

In regard to this clonotype: One base away lies a much larger clone, so this may be a sequencing read error. CDR3 bases: TGTGCCAGCAGTTCCGGGGGGCCAAACGAGTGCTACACCTTC. Translating gives CASSSGGPNECYTF. The V gene is TRBV12-3 or TRBV12-4, the J gene TRBJ1-2; D may be TRBD1 (6 bases). The CDR3 loop spans 14 amino acids. The V end lost 4 bases, the J end lost 9 bases, and 18 bases lay between the germline ends.

This clonotype has just a few counts. This chain uses TRBV5-4 with TRBJ1-1; 11 bases line up with TRBD1. Germline V CDR1 and CDR2: SGHNT, YYREEE (reference sequence). This CDR3 contains 15 residues. V was pared by 4 bases and J by 6 bases, with 8 bases of the junction left unmatched. The CDR3 is CASSIGQGAFAEAFF. CDR3 in DNA: TGTGCCAGCAGCATCGGACAGGGGGCTTTCGCTGAAGCTTTCTTT.

The V and J genes are TRBV29-1 and TRBJ2-7; unclear D gene. The CDR3 length is 12 residues. The germline V gene encodes CDR1 SQVTM and CDR2 ANQGSEA. V lost 8 bases and J 2 bases, leaving 13 bases between the germline ends. CDR3 amino acids: CSQRSVAYEQYF. CDR3 coding DNA: TGCAGCCAACGATCCGTAGCCTACGAGCAGTACTTC.

This clonotype was seen repeatedly, ten times or more. The chain carries TRBV7-2 and TRBJ2-5; TRBD1 might be the D (5 bases). The CDR3 is 14 residues long. CDR1 and CDR2 from the germline V gene are SGHTA and FQGNSA. V was shortened by 4 bases and J by 2 bases, with 11 bases between the two germline ends. The DNA for the CDR3 is TGTGCCAGCAGCTCCTCCCCAGGGCAAGAGACCCAGTACTTC. It codes for CASSSSPGQETQYF.

This sequence joins TRBV5-6 and TRBJ2-5; TRBD2 agrees at 12 bases. The CDR3 sequence is 18 residues long. Looked up from germline, CDR1 is SGHDT and CDR2 is YYEEEE. V lost 2 bases to trimming and J lost 1 base; unmatched junction nucleotides: 9. CDR3 protein: CASSFWTSGASIQETQYF. DNA for the CDR3: TGTGCCAGCAGCTTCTGGACTAGCGGGGCATCCATCCAAGAGACCCAGTACTTC.

This clonotype was detected a few times. The V call is TRBV7-2, the J call TRBJ2-2, with TRBD2 matching over 12 bases. V gave up 6 bases and J gave up 7 bases; unmatched junction bases: 3. This CDR3 contains 14 residues. Germline V gene lookup returns CDR1 SGHTA and CDR2 FQGNSA. This CDR3 is CASRGLAGLGELFF. The CDR3 bases are TGTGCCAGCAGGGGACTAGCGGGCCTCGGGGAGCTGTTTTTT.

This clonotype has more than one count but fewer than ten. The V and J genes are TRBV19 and TRBJ1-2; 9 bases fit TRBD1. CDR3 size: 15 residues. J was trimmed by 7 bases and V by 4 bases; bases with no gene match: 10. Germline CDR1 and CDR2: LNHDA and SQIVND (reference sequence). CDR3 amino acids: CASSTQQGATGGYTF. CDR3 DNA: TGTGCCAGTAGTACTCAACAGGGGGCGACGGGTGGCTACACCTTC.

The chain employs TRBV2 and TRBJ2-3; TRBD1 might be the D (6 bases). Germline CDR1 reads SNHLY; CDR2 reads FYNNEI. V was trimmed by 3 bases and J by 0 bases, leaving 13 bases between them. The CDR3 length is 16 residues. The DNA of the CDR3 is TGTGCCAGCAGTGAGGGCATACAGGGCAGCACAGATACGCAGTATTTT. Translating it yields CASSEGIQGSTDTQYF. The whole variable domain, filled in from reference TRBV2 and TRBJ2-3, reads EPEVTQTPSHQVTQMGQEVILRCVPISNHLYFYWYRQILGQKVEFLVSFYNNEISEKSEIFDDQFSVERPDGSNFTLKIRSTKLEDSAMYFCASSEGIQGSTDTQYFGPGTRLTVL.

This chain joins TRBV7-2 and TRBJ1-3; D gene ambiguous. With 3 bases removed from V and 1 base from J, the gap between germline ends came to 10 bases. The CDR3 is 15 amino acids. The germline CDR1 and CDR2 sequences are SGHTA and FQGNSA. The CDR3 nucleotides are TGTGCCAGCAGCTTGTTGGTGGTATCTGGAAACACCATATATTTT. Protein: CASSLLVVSGNTIYF. The variable domain in full, with the rest retrieved from reference TRBV7-2 and TRBJ1-3, is GAGVSQSPSNKVTEKGKDVELRCDPISGHTALYWYRQSLGQGLEFLIYFQGNSAPDKSGLPSDRFSAERTGGSVSTLTIQRTQQEDSAVYLCASSLLVVSGNTIYFGEGSWLTVV.

This clonotype was seen many times. The chain links TRBV7-9 to TRBJ2-6; D unclear. With 6 bases removed from V and 4 bases from J, the gap between germline ends came to 13 bases. The CDR3 sequence is 15 residues long. Germline V lookup: CDR1 SEHNR, CDR2 FQNEAQ (reference sequence). CDR3 in DNA: TGTGCCAGCAGTTCTGGTGGTTGGGGGGCCAACGTCCTGACTTTC. Translation gives CASSSGGWGANVLTF.

The chain is built from TRBV20-1 and TRBJ2-7; 15 bases are a match to TRBD2. This CDR3 is 15 amino acids long. Germline V gene data show CDR1 as DFQATT and CDR2 as SNEGSKA (reference sequence). Trimming at V came to 0 bases and at J to 4 bases, leaving 1 base not matched to a gene. This CDR3 is CSARDGLAGGYEQYF. The CDR3 DNA reads as TGCAGTGCTAGAGATGGACTAGCGGGAGGGTACGAGCAGTACTTC.

As to this clonotype: A much larger clone differs by one base, so this may be a read error. The chain joins TRBV15 to TRBJ1-2; no firm D call. CDR3 length: 15 amino acids. Germline CDR1 reads LNHNV; CDR2 reads YYDKDF (reference sequence). The DNA of the CDR3 is TGTGCCACCAGCAGAGATCAAACACAGTCCCCGGGCTGCACCTTC. Encoded protein: CATSRDQTQSPGCTF.

This clonotype was seen more than once but under ten times. The V gene is TRBV25-1, the J gene TRBJ2-2, with 8 bases that match TRBD1. Germline V CDR1 and CDR2: MGHDK, SYGVNS. The CDR3 sequence is 16 residues long. The junction had 6 bases not matched to a gene; V was cut back by 6 bases and J by 0 bases. Written as DNA, the CDR3 is TGTGCCAGCAGCCAACAGGGGGTCACGAACACCGGGGAGCTGTTTTTT. This codes for CASSQQGVTNTGELFF.

The chain carries TRBV6-5 and TRBJ1-3, with 7 bases that match TRBD1. CDR1 is MNHEY and CDR2 is SVGAGI in the germline V gene. V lost 2 bases and J lost 4; bases outside the gene matches: 8. This CDR3 has 16 residues. The CDR3 loop is CASSYVGGPRGNTIYF. As DNA, the CDR3 is TGTGCCAGCAGTTACGTAGGGGGCCCGAGGGGAAACACCATATATTTT.

The chain links TRBV2 to TRBJ2-5, with TRBD1 as a possible D gene (5 bases). CDR3 length equals 9 residues. Germline V gene lookup returns CDR1 SNHLY and CDR2 FYNNEI. V was cut by 8 bases and J by 7 bases, with 5 bases left in between. The DNA of the CDR3 is TGTGCCAGCCAGGGGACCCAGTACTTC. Its translation: CASQGTQYF.

This clonotype was detected ten times or more. V is TRBV7-9 and J is TRBJ2-5; 7 nucleotides agree with TRBD1. This CDR3 has 14 amino acids. Germline V gives CDR1 SEHNR, CDR2 FQNEAQ (reference sequence). V shed 5 bases, J shed 5 bases, and the junction held 8 bases outside the gene matches. In nucleotides, the CDR3 is TGTGCCAGCAGCCCCCCGACAGGGATTGAGACCCAGTACTTC. Protein product: CASSPPTGIETQYF.

This clonotype was detected once. CDR3 protein: CASSQEGRFYEQYF. CDR3 coding DNA: TGCGCCAGCAGCCAAGAGGGACGGTTCTACGAGCAGTACTTC. This sequence joins TRBV4-1 and TRBJ2-7; D is perhaps TRBD1 or TRBD2 (5 bases each). This CDR3 region has 14 residues. Trimming left V 0 bases short and J 3 bases short, with 9 bases between. Germline CDR1 MGHRA, CDR2 YSYEKL.

This chain uses TRBV25-1 with TRBJ1-2; TRBD1 aligns across 7 bases. The CDR3 has 16 amino acids. Losses at the gene ends were 1 base for V and 4 bases for J; bases not matched to a gene: 9. Germline CDR1 is MGHDK and CDR2 is SYGVNS. CDR3 coding DNA: TGTGCCAGCAGTGAATGGTTGACAGGGACAGCCTATGGCTACACCTTC. This gives the protein CASSEWLTGTAYGYTF.

The rearrangement links TRBV24-1 to TRBJ1-5, with D possibly TRBD1 on 6 matching bases. Trimming took 6 bases from V and 11 from J, leaving 22 bases between them. Germline CDR1 is KGHDR and CDR2 is SFDVKD. The CDR3 consists of 15 residues. CDR3 residues: CATSMRGHAQETQHF. The CDR3 DNA follows: TGTGCCACCAGTATGAGGGGACACGCACAAGAGACCCAGCATTTT.

This chain joins TRBV7-9 and TRBJ1-6, with 10 bases that match TRBD1. V dropped 8 bases and J dropped 8; count of bases not matched to a gene: 9. The CDR3 length is 15 residues. Germline V CDR1 and CDR2: SEHNR, FQNEAQ (reference sequence). CDR3 amino acids: CASGKTGGLDSPLHF. CDR3 DNA: TGTGCCAGCGGAAAGACAGGGGGCCTTGATTCACCCCTCCACTTT.

Notes on this clonotype: One end of the junction does not line up with germline, which may come from a read error. V usage is TRBV29-1 and J usage is TRBJ2-7; 9 nucleotides agree with TRBD2. The CDR3 has 14 amino acids. Per germline, CDR1 SQVTM and CDR2 ANQGSEA. The CDR3 spells CAWRQAGGPREQHF. CDR3 nucleotide sequence: TGTGCCTGGAGACAGGCGGGAGGGCCGCGGGAGCAGCACTTC.

The V call is TRBV2, the J call TRBJ1-4; 8 positions agree with TRBD1. Per the germline V gene, CDR1 is SNHLY and CDR2 is FYNNEI. CDR3 length equals 14 residues. The trim removed 8 bases at V and 6 bases at J, leaving 8 bases unmatched. The CDR3 nucleotides read TGTGCCAGCGGGGCGCAGGGGGCTTATGAAAAACTGTTTTTT. Protein sequence: CASGAQGAYEKLFF.

The chain couples TRBV4-1 to TRBJ2-7; D is unclear. The CDR3 runs 13 residues. Germline CDR1 reads MGHRA; CDR2 reads YSYEKL. The ends were cut back, 0 bases at V and 4 bases at J, with 7 bases in the middle. As DNA, the CDR3 is TGCGCCAGCAGCCAAGAGAAGAGTTACGAGCAGTACTTC. Protein sequence: CASSQEKSYEQYF.

V and J are TRBV29-1 and TRBJ1-4; a weak D match, TRBD1 (6 bases). CDR3 length: 13 amino acids. Looked up from germline, CDR1 is SQVTM and CDR2 is ANQGSEA. The V and J ends lost 5 bases and 6 bases respectively, with 13 bases between them. The CDR3 nucleotides read TGCAGCGTTCCCAACAGGGAGTATGAAAAACTGTTTTTT. This sequence encodes CSVPNREYEKLFF.

There are a few counts of this clonotype. The CDR3 nucleotides are TGTGCCAGCAGCTTAACCCCTTTCTTTAACTCTGGGGCCAACGTCCTGACTTTC. This sequence encodes CASSLTPFFNSGANVLTF. The genes are TRBV7-3 and TRBJ2-6; D call uncertain. This CDR3 has 18 residues. V shed 0 bases and J shed 0 bases, with 12 bases lying between them. Germline-derived CDR1 and CDR2 are SGHTA and FQGTGA.

In the case of this clonotype: A single base separates this from a much larger clone, so it may be a read error. V and J are TRBV2 and TRBJ1-6; D gene uncertain. The CDR3 is made up of 14 amino acids. CDR1 and CDR2 (germline): SNHLY, FYNNEI. Trimming stripped 5 bases from V and 8 bases from J, with 13 bases between. The CDR3 DNA reads as TGTGCCAGCAGTTTAGCGCAGATCGATTCACCCCTCCACTTT. It encodes CASSLAQIDSPLHF.

Details on this clonotype: Compared with germline, one end of the junction differs, possibly owing to a read error. The chain has TRBV9 and TRBJ2-7; D is unresolved. Germline assignment: CDR1 SGDLS and CDR2 YYNGEE. CDR3 length: 15 residues. The CDR3 region is CASSLRATFGYEQYF. CDR3 in DNA: TGTGCCAGCAGTTTACGGGCAACGTTCGGTTACGAGCAATACTTC.

The chain uses TRBV7-2 and TRBJ2-5; D remains ambiguous. Germline V gene sequence: CDR1 SGHTA, CDR2 FQGNSA. The CDR3 runs to 16 residues. Trimming took 5 bases from V and 1 from J, leaving 17 bases between them. CDR3 sequence (DNA): TGTGCCAGCAGCCGCCAAATAGGCTACGCCCAAGAGACCCAGTACTTC. This sequence encodes CASSRQIGYAQETQYF.

The chain couples TRBV28 to TRBJ2-7; tentatively, D is TRBD2 (6 bases). CDR1 and CDR2 (germline): MDHEN, SYDVKM. The CDR3 is made up of 14 amino acids. The V gene lost 5 bases and the J gene lost 6 bases, with 17 bases spanning the gap. The CDR3 here is CASSPWEEGREQYF. In DNA form, the CDR3 reads TGTGCCAGCAGTCCCTGGGAGGAGGGACGCGAGCAGTACTTC.

This clonotype was counted a single time. The V call is TRBV10-3, the J call TRBJ1-1; maybe TRBD1 (6 bases). Trimming removed 5 bases at V and 4 bases at J, with 20 bases between. Germline CDR1 ENHRY, CDR2 SYGVKD. CDR3 length: 16 amino acids. Written as DNA, the CDR3 is TGTGCCATCAGTACAGGGTTGCGGGGGGCTGTCACTGAAGCTTTCTTT. Protein sequence: CAISTGLRGAVTEAFF.